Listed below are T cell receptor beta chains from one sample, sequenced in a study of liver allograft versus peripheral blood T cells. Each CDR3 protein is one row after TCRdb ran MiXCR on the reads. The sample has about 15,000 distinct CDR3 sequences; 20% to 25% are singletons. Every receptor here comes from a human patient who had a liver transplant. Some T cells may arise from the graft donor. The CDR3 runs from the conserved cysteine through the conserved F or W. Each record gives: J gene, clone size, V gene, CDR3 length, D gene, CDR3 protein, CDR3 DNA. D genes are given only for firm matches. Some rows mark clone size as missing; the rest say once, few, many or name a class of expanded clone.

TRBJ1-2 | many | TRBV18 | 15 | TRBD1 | CASSPGTGGDYGYTF | TGTGCCAGCTCACCGGGGACAGGGGGCGACTATGGCTACACCTTC
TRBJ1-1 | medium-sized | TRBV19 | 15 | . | CASSARQTTNTEAFF | TGTGCCAGTAGTGCGAGACAGACGACGAACACTGAAGCTTTCTTT
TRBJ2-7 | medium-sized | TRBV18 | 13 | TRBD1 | CASSVTGKYEQYF | TGTGCCAGCTCAGTGACAGGGAAGTACGAGCAGTACTTC
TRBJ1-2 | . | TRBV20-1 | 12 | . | CSASELNYGYTF | TGCAGTGCTAGTGAGCTTAACTATGGCTACACCTTC
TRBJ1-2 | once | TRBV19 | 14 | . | CASSIQERDYGYTF | TGTGCCAGTAGTATACAGGAGCGAGACTATGGCTACACCTTC
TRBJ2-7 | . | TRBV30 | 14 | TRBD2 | CAWSGGGSRYEQYF | TGTGCCTGGAGCGGCGGGGGGAGTAGGTACGAGCAGTACTTC
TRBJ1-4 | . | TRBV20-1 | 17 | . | CSALGSGRAGTNEKLFF | TGCAGTGCCTTGGGGTCGGGGAGGGCGGGGACTAATGAAAAACTGTTTTTT
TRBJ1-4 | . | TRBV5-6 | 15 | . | CASSLDVGAGEKLFF | TGTGCCAGCAGCCTGGACGTAGGCGCTGGTGAAAAACTGTTTTTT
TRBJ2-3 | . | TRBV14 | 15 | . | CASSTQLAGEGTQYF | TGTGCCAGCAGCACACAGCTTGCAGGGGAGGGTACGCAGTATTTT
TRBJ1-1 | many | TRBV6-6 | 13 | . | CASKVRDTTGAFF | TGTGCCAGCAAGGTCCGGGACACTACGGGCGCTTTCTTT
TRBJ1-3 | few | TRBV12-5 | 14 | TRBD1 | CASGWTGGRNTIYF | TGTGCTAGTGGTTGGACAGGGGGTCGAAACACCATATATTTT
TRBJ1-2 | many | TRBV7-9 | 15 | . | CASSLGVAGSYGYTF | TGTGCCAGCAGCTTAGGGGTGGCCGGCAGCTATGGCTACACCTTC
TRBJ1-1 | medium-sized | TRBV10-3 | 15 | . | CAISVRNDMNTEAFF | TGTGCCATCAGTGTTCGGAACGACATGAACACTGAAGCTTTCTTT
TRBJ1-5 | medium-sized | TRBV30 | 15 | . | CAWRETGGRNQPQHF | TGTGCCTGGAGGGAGACAGGCGGACGCAATCAGCCCCAGCATTTT
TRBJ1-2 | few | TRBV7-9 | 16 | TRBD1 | CASSHSRTGPLYGYTF | TGTGCCAGCAGCCATTCCCGGACAGGGCCCCTTTATGGCTACACCTTC
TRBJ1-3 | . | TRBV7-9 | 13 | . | CASSLYRPNTIYF | TGTGCCAGCAGCTTATACAGGCCGAACACCATATATTTT
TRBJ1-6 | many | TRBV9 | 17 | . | CASSVGGGARDNSPLHF | TGTGCCAGCAGCGTAGGCGGGGGGGCGCGGGATAATTCACCCCTCCACTTT
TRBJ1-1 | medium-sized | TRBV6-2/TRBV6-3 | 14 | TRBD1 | CASSQQGALTEAFF | TGTGCCAGCAGTCAACAGGGGGCGCTGACTGAAGCTTTCTTT
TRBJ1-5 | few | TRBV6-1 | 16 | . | CASSLSMRGSNQPQHF | TGTGCCAGCAGTCTTTCCATGAGGGGTAGCAATCAGCCCCAGCATTTT
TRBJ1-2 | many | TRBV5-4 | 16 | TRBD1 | CASSLVGWDREDGYTF | TGTGCCAGCAGCTTGGTTGGTTGGGACAGGGAGGATGGCTACACCTTC
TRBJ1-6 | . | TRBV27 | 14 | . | CASRAVQINSPLHF | TGTGCCAGCAGGGCCGTACAGATAAATTCACCCCTCCACTTT
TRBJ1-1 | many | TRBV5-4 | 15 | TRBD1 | CASSKRQGGNTEAFF | TGTGCCAGCAGCAAGAGACAGGGGGGGAACACTGAAGCTTTCTTT
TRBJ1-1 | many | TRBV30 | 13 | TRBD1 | CAWAGQGGTEAFF | TGTGCCTGGGCGGGACAGGGAGGCACTGAAGCTTTCTTT
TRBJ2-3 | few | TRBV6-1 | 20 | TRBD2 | CASSFTRTSGGHAYTDTQYF | TGTGCCAGCAGTTTTACCCGGACTAGCGGGGGGCACGCCTACACAGATACGCAGTATTTT
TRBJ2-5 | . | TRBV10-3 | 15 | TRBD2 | CAISPLAGAQETQYF | TGTGCCATCAGTCCACTAGCGGGGGCTCAAGAGACCCAGTACTTC
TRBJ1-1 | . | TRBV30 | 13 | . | CAWSVQSATEAFF | TGTGCCTGGAGTGTACAGTCTGCCACTGAAGCTTTCTTT
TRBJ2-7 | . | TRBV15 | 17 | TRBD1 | CATSRDQLRDRSYEQYF | TGTGCCACCAGCAGAGATCAATTGAGGGACAGGTCCTACGAGCAGTACTTC
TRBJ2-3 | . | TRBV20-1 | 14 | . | CSATQDQPQHTQYF | TGCAGTGCAACCCAGGACCAACCCCAGCATACGCAGTATTTT
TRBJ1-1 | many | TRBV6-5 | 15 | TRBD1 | CATRTGFNMNTEAFF | TGTGCCACCAGGACAGGCTTTAACATGAACACTGAAGCTTTCTTT
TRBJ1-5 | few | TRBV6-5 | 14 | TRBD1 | CASSSDRGQRPQHF | TGTGCCAGCAGTTCGGACAGGGGGCAGAGGCCCCAGCATTTT
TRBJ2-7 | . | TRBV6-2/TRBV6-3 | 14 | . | CASSFRGGPDEQYF | TGTGCCAGCAGTTTTAGGGGGGGCCCAGACGAGCAGTACTTC
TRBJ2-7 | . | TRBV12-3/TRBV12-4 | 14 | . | CASSVAAYSYEQYF | TGTGCCAGCAGTGTGGCAGCGTACTCCTACGAGCAGTACTTC
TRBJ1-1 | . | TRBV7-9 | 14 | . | CASKPGLAGTEAFF | TGTGCCAGCAAACCAGGGTTGGCGGGCACTGAAGCTTTCTTT
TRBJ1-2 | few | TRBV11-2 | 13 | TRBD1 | CASVVTGGYGYTF | TGTGCCAGCGTAGTGACAGGGGGGTATGGCTACACCTTC
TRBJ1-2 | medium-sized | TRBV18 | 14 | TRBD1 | CASSLLGQNYGYTF | TGTGCCAGCTCACTGCTGGGACAGAACTATGGCTACACCTTC
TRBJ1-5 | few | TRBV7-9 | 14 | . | CASSSGSPGQPQHF | TGTGCCAGCAGCTCCGGGAGTCCGGGCCAGCCCCAGCATTTT
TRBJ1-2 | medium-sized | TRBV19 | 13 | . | CASTKNGRQGYTF | TGTGCCAGTACCAAAAACGGGAGGCAGGGCTACACCTTC
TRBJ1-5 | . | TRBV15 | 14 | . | CATSRAGGAKPQHF | TGTGCCACCAGCAGAGCAGGTGGGGCGAAGCCCCAGCATTTT
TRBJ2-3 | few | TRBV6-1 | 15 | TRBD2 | CATTAAGGPGDTQYF | TGTGCAACGACGGCCGCGGGGGGCCCTGGAGATACGCAGTATTTT
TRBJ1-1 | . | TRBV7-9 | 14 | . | CASTPGTTNTEAFF | TGTGCCAGCACCCCCGGGACAACGAACACTGAAGCTTTCTTT